The rows below give T cell receptor beta chains drawn from one sample of a study of cytomegalovirus exposure and HLA in healthy donors. Profiled with immunoSEQ multiplex PCR; TCRdb holds only in-frame clones, not every one. Of about 75,000 clones listed, around 83% are singletons. Sequencing input: PBMCs. The receptors stem from a man aged 70-80 years in good health and CMV-seropositive. CDR3s include the opening cysteine and the closing phenylalanine or tryptophan. The order of the fields is CDR3 protein, CDR3 length, V gene, J gene.

CDR3aa: CASSPGTSGRWNEQFF
len: 16
v_gene: TRBV9
j_gene: TRBJ2-1

CDR3aa: CASSLAGTSAYEQYF
len: 15
v_gene: TRBV5-4
j_gene: TRBJ2-7

CDR3aa: CAIRGTGLNTEAFF
len: 14
v_gene: TRBV10-3
j_gene: TRBJ1-1

CDR3aa: CASSLGEGTEAFF
len: 13
v_gene: TRBV5-8
j_gene: TRBJ1-1

CDR3aa: CASSQWTGETEAFF
len: 14
v_gene: TRBV6-5
j_gene: TRBJ1-1

CDR3aa: CASSSGTLDYGYTF
len: 14
v_gene: TRBV28
j_gene: TRBJ1-2

CDR3aa: CASSYRGRTSGGAGNEQFF
len: 19
v_gene: TRBV7-6
j_gene: TRBJ2-1

CDR3aa: CASSTTGGAGKGNQPQHF
len: 18
v_gene: TRBV7-8
j_gene: TRBJ1-5

CDR3aa: CASSREEGGLYGYTF
len: 15
v_gene: TRBV4-3
j_gene: TRBJ1-2

CDR3aa: CASRQWAQETQYF
len: 13
v_gene: TRBV27
j_gene: TRBJ2-5

CDR3aa: CASKRQGAKEGYTF
len: 14
v_gene: TRBV6-5
j_gene: TRBJ1-2

CDR3aa: CASSHPGQGNEQFF
len: 14
v_gene: TRBV7-3
j_gene: TRBJ2-1

CDR3aa: CASSLIPTGGNQPQHF
len: 16
v_gene: TRBV11-2
j_gene: TRBJ1-5

CDR3aa: CASSLRTVMNTEAFF
len: 15
v_gene: TRBV5-1
j_gene: TRBJ1-1

CDR3aa: CASSPHGKSNYGYTF
len: 15
v_gene: TRBV9
j_gene: TRBJ1-2

CDR3aa: CASTSSDRDTGELFF
len: 15
v_gene: TRBV5-1
j_gene: TRBJ2-2

CDR3aa: CAISVRGGYNEQFF
len: 14
v_gene: TRBV10-3
j_gene: TRBJ2-1

CDR3aa: CASSQEYLGGVGEQYF
len: 16
v_gene: TRBV4-3
j_gene: TRBJ2-7

CDR3aa: CASSSQRGGTETQYF
len: 15
v_gene: TRBV4-1
j_gene: TRBJ2-5

CDR3aa: CASSQRTSGGMSGELFF
len: 17
v_gene: TRBV4-3
j_gene: TRBJ2-2

CDR3aa: CASSPQGSWQPQHF
len: 14
v_gene: TRBV7-8
j_gene: TRBJ1-5

CDR3aa: CASSQGAADTQYF
len: 13
v_gene: TRBV4-2
j_gene: TRBJ2-3

CDR3aa: CASSPGQGNEKLFF
len: 14
v_gene: TRBV7-9
j_gene: TRBJ1-4

CDR3aa: CASSNSGENEQFF
len: 13
v_gene: TRBV5-1
j_gene: TRBJ2-1

CDR3aa: CASSLEADTQYF
len: 12
v_gene: TRBV5-1
j_gene: TRBJ2-3

CDR3aa: CAWSVTGYNEQFF
len: 13
v_gene: TRBV30
j_gene: TRBJ2-1